The 32 T cell receptor beta chains below all came from one sample that was sequenced in a study of PD-L1 blockade in urothelial cancer. The data were produced by immunoSEQ multiplex PCR, yet TCRdb's version contains in-frame clones alone and is incomplete. This sample yields about 56,000 clones, of which 85% are seen a single time; approximately 14% belongs to the top ten. Specified time point: pretreatment peripheral blood. The sequencing used PBMCs, collected around atezolizumab (anti-PD-L1) treatment. These receptors were collected from a man aged 65 to 85 with urothelial cancer.

This chain connects TRBV4-1 to TRBJ2-7, with TRBD2 matching 8 bases. This CDR3 region has 17 residues. Germline CDR1 MGHRA, CDR2 YSYEKL. The ends lost 1 base at V and 2 bases at J; junction bases unmatched: 10. CDR3: CASSQVIGRGLAYEQYF. In nucleotides, the CDR3 is TGCGCCAGCAGCCAAGTTATCGGGAGGGGACTTGCCTACGAGCAGTACTTC.

The CDR3 spells CASKVRKDRADTQYF. CDR3 nucleotide sequence: TGTGCCAGCAAAGTCCGGAAGGACAGGGCTGATACGCAGTATTTT. The chain recombines TRBV6-6 with TRBJ2-3, with 8 bases aligning to TRBD1. Trimming removed 7 bases from V and 6 bases from J; junction bases left unmatched: 12. The CDR3 has 15 amino acids. Germline V CDR1 and CDR2: MNHNY, SVGAGI (reference sequence).

The chain is built from TRBV6-6 and TRBJ2-5, with 11 bases fitting TRBD2. The CDR3 loop spans 16 amino acids. Germline trimming cut 1 base from V and 5 bases from J; bases unmatched to any gene: 6. Looked up from germline, CDR1 is MNHNY and CDR2 is SVGAGI (reference sequence). DNA for the CDR3: TGTGCCAGCAGTTACTTGGCTAGCGGGAGGTTGGAGACCCAGTACTTC. It yields the protein CASSYLASGRLETQYF.

In nucleotides, the CDR3 is TGTGCCAGCAGTGCCGACAGGGGGCGCATGAATCAGCCCCAGCATTTT. It encodes CASSADRGRMNQPQHF. The chain combines TRBV28 with TRBJ1-5; 10 bases align to TRBD1. Germline assignment: CDR1 MDHEN and CDR2 SYDVKM. Losses at the gene ends were 5 bases for V and 4 bases for J; bases not matched to a gene: 8. This CDR3 has 16 amino acids.

The chain links TRBV4-1 to TRBJ2-1; the match to TRBD2 covers 7 bases. This CDR3 contains 17 residues. CDR1 and CDR2 from the germline V gene are MGHRA and YSYEKL. J lost 12 bases, V lost 0 bases, and 17 bases had no gene match. This CDR3 reads CASSQEAAGRPAGSQFF. The CDR3 nucleotides read TGCGCCAGCAGCCAAGAGGCGGCCGGGAGGCCCGCAGGTTCGCAGTTCTTC.

The rearrangement links TRBV18 to TRBJ2-5, with a tentative D call TRBD2 (7 bases). The V end lost 1 base, the J end lost 4 bases, and 13 bases lay between the germline ends. Germline CDR1 is KGHSH and CDR2 is LQKENI. The CDR3 has 15 amino acids. The CDR3: CASSPLGGARETQYF. CDR3 DNA: TGTGCCAGCTCACCACTTGGGGGGGCGCGAGAGACCCAGTACTTC.

J is TRBJ2-1 and V is TRBV6-5, with D perhaps matching TRBD2 (6 bases). The CDR3 length is 15 residues. The V and J ends lost 8 bases and 0 bases respectively, with 14 bases between them. The germline V gene encodes CDR1 MNHEY and CDR2 SVGAGI. The CDR3 loop reads CASRALANSYNEQFF. In DNA, the CDR3 is TGTGCCAGCCGGGCCCTAGCGAACTCCTACAATGAGCAGTTCTTC.

The chain uses TRBV5-6 and TRBJ2-5; the D gene is possibly TRBD1 (6 bases). CDR1 SGHDT and CDR2 YYEEEE come from the germline V gene. V lost 1 base and J 5 bases, leaving 15 bases between the germline ends. The length of the CDR3 is 15 residues. The CDR3 DNA reads as TGTGCCAGCAGCTTGAGGTTAGGGGGTAAGGAGACCCAGTACTTC. The encoded protein is CASSLRLGGKETQYF.

This chain uses TRBV18 with TRBJ1-2; 7 bases agree with TRBD1. CDR3 length equals 13 residues. The germline V gene has CDR1 KGHSH and CDR2 LQKENI. With V trimmed by 3 bases and J by 8 bases, 6 bases remained unmatched. CDR3 bases: TGTGCCAGCTCACCTTCAACAGGGGAGGGCTACACCTTC. As protein: CASSPSTGEGYTF.

This chain connects TRBV2 to TRBJ2-1, with TRBD2 matching over 11 bases. From germline, CDR1 is SNHLY and CDR2 FYNNEI. The CDR3 has 16 residues. Unmatched junction bases numbered 6, after V lost 8 bases and J lost 0 bases. CDR3 nucleotide sequence: TGTGCCAGCGGACCGGGACTAGCGGCCTCCTACAATGAGCAGTTCTTC. The encoded protein is CASGPGLAASYNEQFF.

V gene TRBV5-1 combines with J gene TRBJ1-1; the match to TRBD1 covers 7 bases. V lost 0 bases to trimming and J lost 5 bases; unmatched junction nucleotides: 10. CDR1 and CDR2 from the germline V gene are SGHRS and YFSETQ. This CDR3 is 16 amino acids long. The CDR3: CASSLVTFPGGTEAFF. For the CDR3, the DNA is TGCGCCAGCAGCTTGGTTACGTTTCCAGGGGGGACTGAAGCTTTCTTT.

The V gene is TRBV13, the J gene TRBJ1-3; D is possibly TRBD1 (6 bases). Germline CDR1 and CDR2: PRHDT and FYEKMQ (reference sequence). Between the trimmed V and J ends, which lost 4 bases and 0 bases, there was a span of 10 bases. This CDR3 comprises 15 residues. The CDR3 coding sequence is TGTGCCAGCAGCTATCGGACAGCCTCTGGAAACACCATATATTTT. Protein sequence: CASSYRTASGNTIYF.

This rearrangement joins TRBV28 to TRBJ2-1; TRBD2 matches at 8 bases. With V trimmed by 2 bases and J by 2 bases, 5 bases remained unmatched. This CDR3 region has 16 residues. Germline assignment: CDR1 MDHEN and CDR2 SYDVKM. Written as DNA, the CDR3 is TGTGCCAGCAGTTTAGATACTAGCGGAACCTACAATGAGCAGTTCTTC. As protein: CASSLDTSGTYNEQFF.

This clone was seen once. The chain's CDR3 is CASSLGSQSKQYF. DNA of the CDR3: TGTGCCAGCAGCTTGGGGAGTCAATCGAAGCAGTACTTC. The V and J genes are TRBV5-8 and TRBJ2-7; no definite D call. The germline V gene encodes CDR1 SGHTS and CDR2 YDEGEE. The ends were cut back, 0 bases at V and 8 bases at J, with 12 bases in the middle. CDR3 length: 13 residues.

The chain uses TRBV4-1 and TRBJ2-7; possibly TRBD1 for D (5 bases). V gave up 0 bases and J gave up 6 bases, with 18 bases separating them. Germline values: CDR1 MGHRA, CDR2 YSYEKL. This CDR3 spans 16 amino acids. CDR3 nucleotides: TGCGCCAGCAGCCAAGATAATGGGGCCTCGGTTGCCGAGCAGTACTTC. Translating gives CASSQDNGASVAEQYF.

The chain employs TRBV6-6 and TRBJ1-5, with D possibly matching TRBD1 (5 bases). There are 14 residues in the CDR3. V dropped 6 bases and J dropped 1 base, with 10 bases sitting between them. Per germline, CDR1 MNHNY and CDR2 SVGAGI (reference sequence). CDR3 protein: CASRGPESNQPQHF. The CDR3 DNA is TGTGCCAGCAGGGGGCCCGAAAGCAATCAGCCCCAGCATTTT.

The J gene is TRBJ1-1, the V gene TRBV29-1; weak D call: TRBD1 (5 bases). The CDR3 length is 12 residues. The V gene lost 7 bases and the J gene lost 5 bases, with 14 bases spanning the gap. Germline CDR1 and CDR2: SQVTM and ANQGSEA. CDR3 sequence reads: CSAGAGRTEAFF. The CDR3 DNA follows: TGCAGCGCCGGGGCAGGGAGGACTGAAGCTTTCTTT.

This clone showed up just once. This chain links TRBV28 with TRBJ1-2, with a tentative D call TRBD1 (6 bases). Trimming removed 7 bases at V and 7 bases at J, with 16 bases between. CDR1 is MDHEN and CDR2 is SYDVKM in the germline V gene. CDR3 length equals 13 residues. CDR3 protein: CASNLAGAGGYTF. The CDR3 bases are TGTGCCAGCAATTTGGCGGGGGCGGGTGGCTACACCTTC.

This clone is a singleton in its sample. This chain connects TRBV10-2 to TRBJ1-1; no definite D call. V was clipped by 0 bases and J by 11 bases, with 10 bases between them. CDR3 length: 12 residues. Per germline, CDR1 WSHSY and CDR2 SAAADI. The CDR3 spells CASSESGETAFF. DNA for the CDR3: TGCGCCAGCAGTGAGTCTGGGGAGACGGCTTTCTTT.

This chain links TRBV28 with TRBJ1-5; D is uncertain. The germline V gene encodes CDR1 MDHEN and CDR2 SYDVKM. V shed 2 bases and J shed 4 bases, with 9 bases lying between them. CDR3 size: 14 residues. The CDR3 DNA follows: TGTGCCAGCAGTTTACCTACGCGGAATCAGCCCCAGCATTTT. Translated, it gives CASSLPTRNQPQHF.

The chain employs TRBV5-1 and TRBJ1-1; D is perhaps TRBD1 (5 bases). V dropped 2 bases and J dropped 6 bases, with 17 bases sitting between them. The CDR3 is 15 residues long. In germline, CDR1 is SGHRS, CDR2 YFSETQ. CDR3 region: CASSLGAGTGAEAFF. The CDR3 DNA reads TGCGCCAGCAGCTTAGGTGCGGGGACTGGAGCTGAAGCTTTCTTT.

The V call is TRBV5-4, the J call TRBJ1-1; TRBD1 agrees at 7 bases. With V trimmed by 2 bases and J by 1 base, 5 bases remained unmatched. The CDR3 extends over 15 amino acids. The germline V gene encodes CDR1 SGHNT and CDR2 YYREEE (reference sequence). CDR3 DNA sequence: TGTGCCAGCAGCTTTTCGGGACAGTCGAACACTGAAGCTTTCTTT. Its protein product is CASSFSGQSNTEAFF.

CDR3 sequence: CASSLYQFYGYTF. Written as DNA, the CDR3 is TGTGCCAGCAGTTTATATCAGTTTTATGGCTACACCTTC. This chain connects TRBV28 to TRBJ1-2, with D hard to call. Trimming took off 1 base at V and 5 bases at J, with 8 bases between the two ends. The CDR3 totals 13 residues. Per the germline V gene, CDR1 is MDHEN and CDR2 is SYDVKM.

The chain employs TRBV10-2 and TRBJ2-7; 9 bases align to TRBD2. CDR3 length: 14 residues. Germline CDR1 WSHSY, CDR2 SAAADI. J was trimmed by 3 bases and V by 4 bases; bases with no gene match: 4. The CDR3 DNA is TGCGCCAGCAGTGCGCAAGCGGGAGGCTACGAGCAGTACTTC. It is translated as CASSAQAGGYEQYF.

The chain is built from TRBV7-2 and TRBJ1-4; D remains unclear. Trimming left V 1 base short and J 7 bases short, with 7 bases between. This CDR3 comprises 13 residues. Germline CDR1 reads SGHTA; CDR2 reads FQGNSA. The CDR3 region is CASSLGAIEKLFF. The CDR3 DNA is TGTGCCAGCAGCTTAGGGGCAATTGAAAAACTGTTTTTT.

The chain uses TRBV7-3 and TRBJ2-7; 9 bases match TRBD2. The germline V gene encodes CDR1 SGHTA and CDR2 FQGTGA. CDR3 length equals 15 residues. The V segment lost 3 bases and the J segment 4 bases; nucleotides outside the gene matches: 7. CDR3 amino acids: CASSLLGGREYEQYF. The DNA of the CDR3 is TGTGCCAGCAGCTTGCTTGGCGGGAGGGAATACGAGCAGTACTTC.

J is TRBJ1-5 and V is TRBV18, with D perhaps matching TRBD1 (5 bases). V lost 0 bases, J lost 16 bases, and 13 bases lay in between. CDR3 length equals 12 residues. The germline V gene encodes CDR1 KGHSH and CDR2 LQKENI. CDR3 sequence: CASSPPQGRYHF. The CDR3 DNA follows: TGTGCCAGCTCACCACCGCAGGGCCGCTACCATTTT.

The DNA for the CDR3 is TGTGCCAGCAGCTTCGTGGGACAGACCTTTCGGAATGAGCAGTTCTTC. Residues: CASSFVGQTFRNEQFF. This chain uses TRBV5-4 with TRBJ2-1; 7 nucleotides match TRBD1. CDR1 and CDR2 from the germline V gene are SGHNT and YYREEE (reference sequence). Losses at the gene ends were 2 bases for V and 7 bases for J; bases not matched to a gene: 12. The CDR3 spans 16 residues.

This clone was counted a single time. This chain uses TRBV28 with TRBJ1-4; D gene unclear. CDR1 and CDR2 from the germline V gene are MDHEN and SYDVKM. The V end lost 5 bases, the J end lost 11 bases, and 12 bases lay between the germline ends. This CDR3 region has 12 residues. Here the CDR3 DNA reads TGTGCCAGCAGTCCCCGGAGGGAGAAACTGTTTTTT. Translating gives CASSPRREKLFF.

On this clone: The junction and the germline gene differ at one end; a read error may be behind it. The V gene is TRBV5-1, the J gene TRBJ2-7, with D possibly TRBD1 on 6 matching bases. CDR3 size: 15 residues. Germline CDR1 is SGHRS and CDR2 is YFSETQ. CDR3 protein: CASSLDSNQGYEQYF. As DNA, the CDR3 is TGCGCCAGCAGTTTGGACAGCAACCAAGGCTACGAGCAGTACTTC.

J is TRBJ2-7 and V is TRBV4-1, with TRBD2 matching 10 bases. The germline gives CDR1 MGHRA, CDR2 YSYEKL. J lost 3 bases, V lost 1 base, and 9 bases had no gene match. The CDR3 consists of 17 residues. CDR3 coding DNA: TGCGCCAGCAGCCAAGGGTTTGGGGGACTAGCGCTCTACGAGCAGTACTTC. It translates to CASSQGFGGLALYEQYF.

This chain connects TRBV29-1 to TRBJ2-7; 14 bases match TRBD2. V shed 6 bases, J shed 5 bases, and the junction held 6 bases outside the gene matches. CDR3 length: 14 amino acids. CDR1 is SQVTM and CDR2 is ANQGSEA in the germline V gene. CDR3 coding DNA: TGCAGCGTACCCGGGACTAGCGGGAGCCACGAGCAGTACTTC. It translates to CSVPGTSGSHEQYF.